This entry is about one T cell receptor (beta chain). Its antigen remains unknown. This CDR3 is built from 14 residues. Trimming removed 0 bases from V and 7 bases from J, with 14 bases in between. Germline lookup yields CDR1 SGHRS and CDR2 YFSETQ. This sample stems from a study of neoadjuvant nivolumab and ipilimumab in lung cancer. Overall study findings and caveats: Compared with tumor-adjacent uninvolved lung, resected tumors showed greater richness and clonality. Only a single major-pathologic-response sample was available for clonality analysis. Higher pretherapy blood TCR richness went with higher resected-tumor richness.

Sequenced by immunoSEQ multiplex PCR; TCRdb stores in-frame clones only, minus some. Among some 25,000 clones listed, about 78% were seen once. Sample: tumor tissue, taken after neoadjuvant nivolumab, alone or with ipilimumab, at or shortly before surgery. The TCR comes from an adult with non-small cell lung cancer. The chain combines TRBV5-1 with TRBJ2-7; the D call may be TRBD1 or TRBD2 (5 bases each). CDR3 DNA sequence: TGCGCCAGCAGCTTGGGGGACGGCCGAGGAGAGCAGTACTTC. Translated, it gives CASSLGDGRGEQYF.